Listed below are T cell receptor beta chains from one sample, sequenced in a study of beta chain features in type 1 diabetes. Method: immunoSEQ multiplex PCR; TCRdb's copy keeps in-frame clones and lacks some. Found here are some 660,000 clones, over 12% of them singletons; the top ten hold just under 0.04%. Sequenced input: naive CD4+ T cells from blood. These receptors all stem from a young man with type 1 diabetes. The CDR3 runs from the conserved cysteine through the conserved F or W. The D gene is left open where the match is weak. Clone size is stated in some rows and not others, as once, few, many or a class when expanded.

size: few
J: TRBJ1-3
length: 16
V: TRBV9
D: NA
DNA: TGTGCCAGCAGCGTAGAGGGCGGCAACTCTGGAAACACCATATATTTT
CDR3: CASSVEGGNSGNTIYF

size: few
J: TRBJ2-6
length: 15
V: TRBV5-4
D: TRBD1
DNA: TGTGCCAGCAGCGACAGGGGAGGCGGGGCCAACGTCCTGACTTTC
CDR3: CASSDRGGGANVLTF

size: few
J: TRBJ2-7
length: 13
V: TRBV28
D: NA
DNA: TGTGCCAGCAGTCCACAGAGCTCCTACGAGCAGTACTTC
CDR3: CASSPQSSYEQYF

size: NA
J: TRBJ1-2
length: 16
V: TRBV27
D: NA
DNA: TGTGCCAGCAGGGCCCCCACGGTGAGGGGAGACTATGGCTACACCTTC
CDR3: CASRAPTVRGDYGYTF

size: few
J: TRBJ2-5
length: 13
V: TRBV7-7
D: TRBD1
DNA: TGTGCTAGCAGCCCGGACAGGGGTGAGACCCAGTACTTC
CDR3: CASSPDRGETQYF

size: few
J: TRBJ2-7
length: 13
V: TRBV27
D: TRBD1
DNA: TGTGCCAGCAGCCGGGACAGGGGATACGAGCAGTACTTC
CDR3: CASSRDRGYEQYF

size: NA
J: TRBJ2-7
length: 12
V: TRBV29-1
D: NA
DNA: TGCAGCGTTGTTTCCCTAGCCTACGAGCAGTACTTC
CDR3: CSVVSLAYEQYF

size: NA
J: TRBJ1-1
length: 12
V: TRBV6-5
D: NA
DNA: TGTGCCAGCAGTACCAGGGATACTGAAGCTTTCTTT
CDR3: CASSTRDTEAFF

size: few
J: TRBJ2-7
length: 15
V: TRBV29-1
D: TRBD1
DNA: TGCAGCGTTGAAGGGGGGACAGGAAGGCGCTACGAGCAGTACTTC
CDR3: CSVEGGTGRRYEQYF

size: NA
J: TRBJ2-4
length: 14
V: TRBV18
D: TRBD2
DNA: TGTGCCAGCTCGCCGGGACTAGCGGAAAACATTCAGTACTTC
CDR3: CASSPGLAENIQYF

size: few
J: TRBJ1-2
length: 14
V: TRBV11-2
D: TRBD1
DNA: TGTGCCAGCAGCTCCTTGGACAGGAACTATGGCTACACCTTC
CDR3: CASSSLDRNYGYTF

size: few
J: TRBJ1-5
length: 14
V: TRBV19
D: NA
DNA: TGTGCCAGTAGGACAGGTTTTAGCAATCAGCCCCAGCATTTT
CDR3: CASRTGFSNQPQHF

size: NA
J: TRBJ2-7
length: 12
V: TRBV2
D: NA
DNA: TGTGCCAGCAGACAGGGTCCCTACGAGCAGTACTTC
CDR3: CASRQGPYEQYF

size: NA
J: TRBJ2-3
length: 15
V: TRBV4-2
D: NA
DNA: TGTGCCAGCAGGGGAAGGGGTTGGGGCACAGATACGCAGTATTTT
CDR3: CASRGRGWGTDTQYF

size: few
J: TRBJ1-2
length: 16
V: TRBV6-6
D: NA
DNA: TGTGCCACCTTACCCGACGGATCGCCAGCTAACTATGGCTACACCTTC
CDR3: CATLPDGSPANYGYTF

size: NA
J: TRBJ2-3
length: 14
V: TRBV18
D: NA
DNA: TGTGCCAGCTCACTAATTGATTACACAGATACGCAGTATTTT
CDR3: CASSLIDYTDTQYF

size: NA
J: TRBJ2-4
length: 10
V: TRBV6-1
D: NA
DNA: TGTGCCAGCAACCAGGGGCCTCAGTACTTC
CDR3: CASNQGPQYF

size: few
J: TRBJ1-5
length: 14
V: TRBV19
D: TRBD1
DNA: TGTGCCAGCCTGACAGGGGTAGGGAATCAGCCCCAGCATTTT
CDR3: CASLTGVGNQPQHF

size: NA
J: TRBJ2-6
length: 15
V: TRBV18
D: NA
DNA: TGTGCCAGCTCACCGTCCGGGTCTGGGGCCAACGTCCTGACTTTC
CDR3: CASSPSGSGANVLTF

size: few
J: TRBJ1-5
length: 17
V: TRBV7-9
D: NA
DNA: TGTGCCAGCAGCTTATCGGGAGGGGGTCGACTCAATCAGCCCCAGCATTTT
CDR3: CASSLSGGGRLNQPQHF

size: NA
J: TRBJ1-2
length: 15
V: TRBV27
D: NA
DNA: TGTGCCAGCAGCCGAAACGGACAGACTAACTATGGCTACACCTTC
CDR3: CASSRNGQTNYGYTF

size: few
J: TRBJ1-5
length: 15
V: TRBV2
D: TRBD1
DNA: TGTGCCAGCAGCCGGGACAGGGGGTCAGATCAGCCCCAGCATTTT
CDR3: CASSRDRGSDQPQHF

size: few
J: TRBJ2-5
length: 15
V: TRBV28
D: NA
DNA: TGTGCCAGCAGTGCTGGCGGAGGGGGAAAGGAGACCCAGTACTTC
CDR3: CASSAGGGGKETQYF

size: NA
J: TRBJ2-5
length: 13
V: TRBV6-1
D: TRBD1
DNA: TGTGCCAGTCGTCAGGGGGTGAGAGAGACCCAGTACTTC
CDR3: CASRQGVRETQYF

size: NA
J: TRBJ1-4
length: 14
V: TRBV13
D: NA
DNA: TGTGCCAGCAGCTCGGGTTCCCCGGCTGAAAAACTGTTTTTT
CDR3: CASSSGSPAEKLFF

size: few
J: TRBJ2-6
length: 16
V: TRBV5-4
D: TRBD1
DNA: TGTGCCAGCACCGGGACAGGGCACTCTGGGGCCAACGTCCTGACTTTC
CDR3: CASTGTGHSGANVLTF

size: NA
J: TRBJ2-2
length: 16
V: TRBV28
D: TRBD2
DNA: TGTGCCAGCAGTTTATTAGGGACTACGAACACCGGGGAGCTGTTTTTT
CDR3: CASSLLGTTNTGELFF

size: few
J: TRBJ1-1
length: 12
V: TRBV30
D: NA
DNA: TGTGCCTGGAGAACGGAAAACACTGAAGCTTTCTTT
CDR3: CAWRTENTEAFF

size: NA
J: TRBJ1-6
length: 15
V: TRBV5-4
D: TRBD1
DNA: TGTGCCAGCAGCTGGGCAGGGGGTGCTAATTCACCCCTCCACTTT
CDR3: CASSWAGGANSPLHF

size: few
J: TRBJ2-1
length: 16
V: TRBV7-2
D: TRBD1
DNA: TGTGCCAGCAGCCCTAGACAGGGAACTTCCTACAATGAGCAGTTCTTC
CDR3: CASSPRQGTSYNEQFF

size: NA
J: TRBJ1-4
length: 13
V: TRBV28
D: NA
DNA: TGTGCCAGCTTTCAAGGGATTAATGAAAAACTGTTTTTT
CDR3: CASFQGINEKLFF

size: NA
J: TRBJ2-6
length: 13
V: TRBV28
D: NA
DNA: TGTGCCAGCAGCCGCTCTGGGGCCAACGTCCTGACTTTC
CDR3: CASSRSGANVLTF

size: few
J: TRBJ2-3
length: 17
V: TRBV5-1
D: TRBD2
DNA: TGCGCCAGCAGCTTTGGCGGGGGGTCCTACGCAACAGATACGCAGTATTTT
CDR3: CASSFGGGSYATDTQYF

size: few
J: TRBJ2-3
length: 14
V: TRBV10-3
D: NA
DNA: TGTGCCATCTACTCCGGGACTTCGGCAGATACGCAGTATTTT
CDR3: CAIYSGTSADTQYF

size: NA
J: TRBJ1-2
length: 13
V: TRBV11-2
D: NA
DNA: TGTGCCAGCAGCTTGTCTGGCTACTATGGCTACACCTTC
CDR3: CASSLSGYYGYTF

size: few
J: TRBJ1-2
length: 13
V: TRBV7-9
D: NA
DNA: TGTGCCAGCAGCCCCGACTCGTTATATGGCTACACCTTC
CDR3: CASSPDSLYGYTF

size: NA
J: TRBJ2-7
length: 11
V: TRBV7-6
D: NA
DNA: TGTGCCAGCAGCTTAGAGTACGAGCAGTACTTC
CDR3: CASSLEYEQYF

size: NA
J: TRBJ1-4
length: 13
V: TRBV30
D: NA
DNA: TGTGCCTGGACAGAGCAAAATAATGAAAAACTGTTTTTT
CDR3: CAWTEQNNEKLFF

size: few
J: TRBJ1-5
length: 15
V: TRBV30
D: NA
DNA: TGTGCCTGGAGCGAACAGGGAGATAGCAATCAGCCCCAGCATTTT
CDR3: CAWSEQGDSNQPQHF

size: NA
J: TRBJ2-1
length: 14
V: TRBV4-3
D: NA
DNA: TGCGCCAGCAGCCAAGATGAGGGACTCAATGAGCAGTTCTTC
CDR3: CASSQDEGLNEQFF

size: NA
J: TRBJ2-1
length: 15
V: TRBV6-1
D: TRBD1
DNA: TGTGCCAGCAGTGAACAGACAGGGTACGACAATGAGCAGTTCTTC
CDR3: CASSEQTGYDNEQFF

size: NA
J: TRBJ2-2
length: 16
V: TRBV7-2
D: TRBD1
DNA: TGTGCCAGCAGCCATAGGGCCCAGGGGGATACCGGGGAGCTGTTTTTT
CDR3: CASSHRAQGDTGELFF